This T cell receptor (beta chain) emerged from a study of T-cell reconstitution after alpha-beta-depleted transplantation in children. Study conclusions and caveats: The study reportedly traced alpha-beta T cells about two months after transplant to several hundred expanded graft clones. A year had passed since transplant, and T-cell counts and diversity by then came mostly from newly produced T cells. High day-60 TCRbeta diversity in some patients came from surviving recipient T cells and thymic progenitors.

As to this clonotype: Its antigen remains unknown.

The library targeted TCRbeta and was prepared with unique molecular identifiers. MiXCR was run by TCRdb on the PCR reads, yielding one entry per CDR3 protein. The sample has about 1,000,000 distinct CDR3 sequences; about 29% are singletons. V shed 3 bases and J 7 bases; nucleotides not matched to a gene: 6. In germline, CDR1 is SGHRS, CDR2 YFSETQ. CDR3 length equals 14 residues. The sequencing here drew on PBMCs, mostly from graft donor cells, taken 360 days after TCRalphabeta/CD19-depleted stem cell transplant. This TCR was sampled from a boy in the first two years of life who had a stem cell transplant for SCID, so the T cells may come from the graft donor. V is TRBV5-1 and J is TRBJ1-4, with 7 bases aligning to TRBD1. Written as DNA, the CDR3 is TGCGCCAGCAGCTCGGGACAGCCAGGTGAAAAACTGTTTTTT. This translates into CASSSGQPGEKLFF.